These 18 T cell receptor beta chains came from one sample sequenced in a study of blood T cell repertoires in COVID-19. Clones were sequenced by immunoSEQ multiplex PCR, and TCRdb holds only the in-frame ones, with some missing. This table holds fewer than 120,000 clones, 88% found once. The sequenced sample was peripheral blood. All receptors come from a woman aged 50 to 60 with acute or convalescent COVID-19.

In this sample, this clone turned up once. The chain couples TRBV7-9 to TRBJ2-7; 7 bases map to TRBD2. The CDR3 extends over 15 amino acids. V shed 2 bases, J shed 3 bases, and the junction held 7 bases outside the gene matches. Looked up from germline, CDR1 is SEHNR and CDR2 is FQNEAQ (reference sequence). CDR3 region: CASSLREGGHYEQYF. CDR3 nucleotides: TGTGCCAGCAGCTTAAGGGAGGGCGGACACTACGAGCAGTACTTC.

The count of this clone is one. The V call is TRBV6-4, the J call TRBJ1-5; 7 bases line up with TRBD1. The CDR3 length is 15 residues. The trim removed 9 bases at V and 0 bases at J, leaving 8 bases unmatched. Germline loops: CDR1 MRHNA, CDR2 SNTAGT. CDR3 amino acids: CARFGQDLSNQPQHF. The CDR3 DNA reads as TGTGCCAGATTCGGACAGGACCTTAGCAATCAGCCCCAGCATTTT.

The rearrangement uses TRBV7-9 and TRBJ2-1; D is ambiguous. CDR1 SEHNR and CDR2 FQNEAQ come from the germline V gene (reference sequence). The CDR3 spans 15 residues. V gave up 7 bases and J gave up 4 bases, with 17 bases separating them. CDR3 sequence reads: CASNPGLTSYNEQFF. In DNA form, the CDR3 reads TGTGCCAGCAACCCCGGGTTGACTTCTTACAATGAGCAGTTCTTC.

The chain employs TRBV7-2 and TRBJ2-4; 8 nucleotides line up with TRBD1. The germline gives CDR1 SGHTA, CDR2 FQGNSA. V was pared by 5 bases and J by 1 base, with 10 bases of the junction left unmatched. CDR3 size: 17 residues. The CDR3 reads CASSLGQGGWAKNIQYF. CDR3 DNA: TGTGCCAGCAGCCTAGGACAGGGAGGATGGGCCAAAAACATTCAGTACTTC. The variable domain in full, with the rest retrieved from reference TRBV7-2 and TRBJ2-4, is GAGVSQSPSNKVTEKGKDVELRCDPISGHTALYWYRQSLGQGLEFLIYFQGNSAPDKSGLPSDRFSAERTGGSVSTLTIQRTQQEDSAVYLCASSLGQGGWAKNIQYFGAGTRLSVL.

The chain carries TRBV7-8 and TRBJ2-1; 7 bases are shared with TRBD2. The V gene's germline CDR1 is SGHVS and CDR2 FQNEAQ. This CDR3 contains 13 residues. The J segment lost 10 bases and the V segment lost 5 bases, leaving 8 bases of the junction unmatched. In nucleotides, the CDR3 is TGTGCCAGCAGCCGGGGGAGGGGTGGCGAGCAGTTCTTC. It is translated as CASSRGRGGEQFF.

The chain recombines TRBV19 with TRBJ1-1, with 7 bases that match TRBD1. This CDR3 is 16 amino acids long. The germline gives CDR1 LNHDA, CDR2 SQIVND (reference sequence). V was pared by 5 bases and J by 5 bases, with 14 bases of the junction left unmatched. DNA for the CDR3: TGTGCCAGTAGTTTTACAGGGGCCGCCCTGTGGACTGAAGCTTTCTTT. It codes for CASSFTGAALWTEAFF.

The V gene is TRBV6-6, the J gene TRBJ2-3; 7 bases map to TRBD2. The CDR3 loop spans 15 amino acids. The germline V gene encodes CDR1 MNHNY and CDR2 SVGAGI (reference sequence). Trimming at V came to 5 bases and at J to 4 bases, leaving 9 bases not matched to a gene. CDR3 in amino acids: CASSTHGRRADTQYF. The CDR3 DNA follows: TGTGCCAGCAGTACGCACGGGAGGAGGGCAGATACGCAGTATTTT.

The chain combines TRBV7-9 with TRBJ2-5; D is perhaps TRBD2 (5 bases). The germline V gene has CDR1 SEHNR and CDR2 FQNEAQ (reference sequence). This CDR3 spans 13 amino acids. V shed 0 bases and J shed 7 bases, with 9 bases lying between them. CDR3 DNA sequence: TGTGCCAGCAGCTTAGCCTCCCGGGGGACCCAGTACTTC. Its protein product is CASSLASRGTQYF.

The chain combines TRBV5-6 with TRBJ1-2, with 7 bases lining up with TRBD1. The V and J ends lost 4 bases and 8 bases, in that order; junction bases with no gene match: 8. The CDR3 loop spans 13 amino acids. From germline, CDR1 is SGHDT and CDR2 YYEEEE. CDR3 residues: CASSPRDRLGYTF. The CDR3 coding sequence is TGTGCCAGCAGCCCCCGGGACAGATTAGGCTACACCTTC.

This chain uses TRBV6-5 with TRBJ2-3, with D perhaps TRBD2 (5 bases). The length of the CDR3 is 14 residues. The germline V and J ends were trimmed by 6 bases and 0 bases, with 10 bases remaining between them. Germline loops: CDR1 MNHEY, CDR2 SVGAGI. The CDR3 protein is CASRPGLSTDTQYF. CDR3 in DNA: TGTGCCAGCAGGCCCGGACTGAGCACAGATACGCAGTATTTT.

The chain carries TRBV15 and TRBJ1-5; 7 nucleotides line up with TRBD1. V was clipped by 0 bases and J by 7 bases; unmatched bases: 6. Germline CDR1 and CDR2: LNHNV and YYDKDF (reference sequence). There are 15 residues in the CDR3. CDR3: CATSRDQGVIQPQHF. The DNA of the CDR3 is TGTGCCACCAGCAGAGATCAGGGGGTCATCCAGCCCCAGCATTTT.

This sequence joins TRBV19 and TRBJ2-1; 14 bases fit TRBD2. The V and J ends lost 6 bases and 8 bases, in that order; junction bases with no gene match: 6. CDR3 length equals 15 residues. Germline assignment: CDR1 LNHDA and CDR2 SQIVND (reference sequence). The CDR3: CASRAPGLAGDEQFF. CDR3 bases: TGTGCCAGTAGAGCCCCGGGACTAGCGGGAGATGAGCAGTTCTTC.

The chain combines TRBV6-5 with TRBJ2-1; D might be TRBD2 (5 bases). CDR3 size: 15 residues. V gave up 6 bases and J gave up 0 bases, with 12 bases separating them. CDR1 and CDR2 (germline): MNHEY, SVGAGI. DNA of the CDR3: TGTGCCAGCAGCCGAGTAGGGAGCTCCTACAATGAGCAGTTCTTC. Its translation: CASSRVGSSYNEQFF.

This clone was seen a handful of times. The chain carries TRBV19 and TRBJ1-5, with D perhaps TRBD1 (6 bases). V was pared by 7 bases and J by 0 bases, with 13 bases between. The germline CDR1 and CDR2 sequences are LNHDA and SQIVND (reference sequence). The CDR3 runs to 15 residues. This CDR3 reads CASNDLGASNQPQHF. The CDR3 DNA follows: TGTGCCAGTAATGATTTGGGGGCTAGCAATCAGCCCCAGCATTTT. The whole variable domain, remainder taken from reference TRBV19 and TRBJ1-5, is DGGITQSPKYLFRKEGQNVTLSCEQNLNHDAMYWYRQDPGQGLRLIYYSQIVNDFQKGDIAEGYSVSREKKESFPLTVTSAQKNPTAFYLCASNDLGASNQPQHFGDGTRLSIL.

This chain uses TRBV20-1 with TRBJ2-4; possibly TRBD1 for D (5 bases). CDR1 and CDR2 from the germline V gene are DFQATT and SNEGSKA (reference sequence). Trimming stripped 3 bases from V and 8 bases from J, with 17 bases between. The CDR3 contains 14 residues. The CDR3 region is CSASPDNSGHIQYF. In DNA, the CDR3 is TGCAGTGCTAGTCCGGACAACAGTGGGCACATTCAGTACTTC.

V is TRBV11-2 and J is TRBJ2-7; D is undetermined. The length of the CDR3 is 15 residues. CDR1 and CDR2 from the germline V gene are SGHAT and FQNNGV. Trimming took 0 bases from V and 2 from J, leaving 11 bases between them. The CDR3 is CASSLDPAHAYEQYF. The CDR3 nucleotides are TGTGCCAGCAGCTTAGACCCCGCGCACGCCTACGAGCAGTACTTC.

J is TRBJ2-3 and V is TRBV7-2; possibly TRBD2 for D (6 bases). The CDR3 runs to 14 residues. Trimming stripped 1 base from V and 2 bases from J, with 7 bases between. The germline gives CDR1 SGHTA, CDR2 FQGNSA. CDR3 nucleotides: TGTGCCAGCAGCTTAGGGGGGGACACAGATACGCAGTATTTT. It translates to CASSLGGDTDTQYF.

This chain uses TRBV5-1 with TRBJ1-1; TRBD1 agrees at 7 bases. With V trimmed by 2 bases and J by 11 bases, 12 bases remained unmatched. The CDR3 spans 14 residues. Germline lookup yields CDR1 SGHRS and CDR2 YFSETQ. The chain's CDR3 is CASSFEGASLVAFF. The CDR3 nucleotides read TGCGCCAGCAGCTTCGAGGGGGCGAGTCTGGTCGCTTTCTTT.